The 15 T cell receptor beta chains below were found in one sample sequenced in a study of cytomegalovirus exposure and HLA in healthy donors. Generated by immunoSEQ multiplex PCR, the TCRdb table keeps only in-frame clones and is missing some. Here the sample spans 150,000 to 200,000 clones, 75% to 90% being singletons. Sequenced: PBMCs. The receptors originated from a man aged 18 to 29 in good health and CMV-seropositive.

The J gene is TRBJ1-5, the V gene TRBV5-1; 10 nucleotides line up with TRBD1. V was pared by 0 bases and J by 0 bases, with 6 bases of the junction left unmatched. CDR3 length: 18 residues. CDR1 is SGHRS, CDR2 YFSETQ, per germline. The CDR3 reads CASSLGPGQGYSNQPQHF. CDR3 in DNA: TGCGCCAGCAGCTTGGGGCCGGGACAGGGGTATAGCAATCAGCCCCAGCATTTT.

This clone was counted once. The chain uses TRBV5-1 and TRBJ2-7, with 11 nucleotides matching TRBD1. Trimming cost V 3 bases and J 6 bases; bases outside gene matches: 5. CDR1 SGHRS and CDR2 YFSETQ come from the germline V gene. The CDR3 consists of 14 residues. The CDR3 protein is CASSSPGTGGEQYF. CDR3 nucleotides: TGCGCCAGCAGCTCGCCCGGGACAGGGGGCGAGCAGTACTTC.

This chain links TRBV28 with TRBJ1-5, with no clear D. The CDR3 consists of 13 residues. Germline CDR1 and CDR2: MDHEN and SYDVKM. The V gene lost 11 bases and the J gene lost 1 base, with 12 bases spanning the gap. CDR3 in DNA: TGTGCCTCCCTGGCGGGGAGCAATCAGCCCCAGCATTTT. Protein: CASLAGSNQPQHF.

This clone was detected a few times. The chain has TRBV6-6 and TRBJ2-7; 11 bases align to TRBD2. Per germline, CDR1 MNHNY and CDR2 SVGAGI (reference sequence). The CDR3 has 15 residues. Trimming at V came to 2 bases and at J to 2 bases, leaving 2 bases not matched to a gene. The CDR3 sequence: CASSYGTSGTYEQYF. CDR3 bases: TGTGCCAGCAGTTACGGGACTAGCGGAACCTACGAGCAGTACTTC.

The chain carries TRBV11-2 and TRBJ1-2, with 7 bases fitting TRBD1. Germline V gene data show CDR1 as SGHAT and CDR2 as FQNNGV. The CDR3 sequence is 15 residues long. The V segment lost 0 bases and the J segment 4 bases; nucleotides outside the gene matches: 5. CDR3 loop: CASSLEGQAGYGYTF. The CDR3 nucleotides read TGTGCCAGCAGCTTAGAAGGACAGGCGGGCTATGGCTACACCTTC.

V and J are TRBV11-2 and TRBJ2-7; 9 bases map to TRBD1. V trimming: 6 bases; J trimming: 3 bases; junction bases outside the gene matches: 3. Per germline, CDR1 SGHAT and CDR2 FQNNGV. The CDR3 has 13 residues. The CDR3 loop reads CASRGTGIYEQYF. CDR3 nucleotide sequence: TGTGCCAGCAGGGGGACAGGGATCTACGAGCAGTACTTC.

This chain uses TRBV6-1 with TRBJ2-7; a weak D match, TRBD2 (5 bases). Looked up from germline, CDR1 is MNHNS and CDR2 is SASEGT. The germline V and J ends were trimmed by 2 bases and 2 bases, with 13 bases remaining between them. This CDR3 comprises 15 residues. CDR3 sequence (DNA): TGTGCCAGCAGTGAAAGGTACGGGAACGCCTACGAGCAGTACTTC. It encodes CASSERYGNAYEQYF.

The genes are TRBV5-6 and TRBJ2-7; D may be TRBD2 (6 bases). CDR3 size: 15 residues. Germline CDR1 and CDR2: SGHDT and YYEEEE. Trimming stripped 4 bases from V and 2 bases from J, with 16 bases between. CDR3 amino acids: CASSPAGTHAYEQYF. CDR3 nucleotides: TGTGCCAGCAGCCCAGCCGGGACTCATGCCTACGAGCAGTACTTC.

The chain has TRBV30 and TRBJ1-1, with D tentatively TRBD1 (5 bases). Trimming shortened V by 0 bases and J by 5 bases, and 10 bases separated the two germline ends. CDR3 size: 13 residues. Germline V gene sequence: CDR1 GTSNPN, CDR2 SVGIG (reference sequence). The CDR3 coding sequence is TGTGCCTGGAGTGTCGGCAGGGCGACTGAAGCTTTCTTT. This gives the protein CAWSVGRATEAFF.

The genes are TRBV29-1 and TRBJ2-7; 7 bases align to TRBD1. Germline trimming cut 5 bases from V and 0 bases from J; bases unmatched to any gene: 4. CDR3 length: 13 residues. The germline gives CDR1 SQVTM, CDR2 ANQGSEA. CDR3 protein: CSVRQGFSYEQYF. In DNA form, the CDR3 reads TGCAGCGTTCGACAGGGTTTCTCCTACGAGCAGTACTTC.

The rearrangement uses TRBV6-1 and TRBJ2-1; possible D gene TRBD1, 6 bases. Germline V gene sequence: CDR1 MNHNS, CDR2 SASEGT. CDR3 length: 19 residues. The ends were cut back, 3 bases at V and 6 bases at J, with 27 bases in the middle. The CDR3 nucleotides read TGTGCCAGCAGTGAGACGGGGACAAGGCTAGTAAAGGGGACCAATGAGCAGTTCTTC. Protein sequence: CASSETGTRLVKGTNEQFF.

This chain joins TRBV28 and TRBJ1-1; D gene ambiguous. The V gene's germline CDR1 is MDHEN and CDR2 SYDVKM. The CDR3 contains 14 residues. The V gene lost 7 bases and the J gene lost 2 bases, with 14 bases spanning the gap. In DNA, the CDR3 is TGTGCCAGCATCCAAGTCGCAGTTAACACTGAAGCTTTCTTT. Protein: CASIQVAVNTEAFF.

The chain carries TRBV5-4 and TRBJ2-3; 7 bases map to TRBD1. Germline CDR1 SGHNT, CDR2 YYREEE (reference sequence). The CDR3 has 14 amino acids. Trimming took 3 bases from V and 1 from J; bases not matched to a gene: 2. This CDR3 reads CASSSGTGTDTQYF. CDR3 sequence (DNA): TGTGCCAGCAGCTCAGGGACAGGCACAGATACGCAGTATTTT.

J is TRBJ2-7 and V is TRBV28; D is possibly TRBD2 (6 bases). The CDR3 loop spans 14 amino acids. V lost 7 bases to trimming and J lost 1 base, with 14 bases between them. The germline V gene encodes CDR1 MDHEN and CDR2 SYDVKM. The CDR3 region is CASTSPGLSYEQYF. Here the CDR3 DNA reads TGTGCCAGCACCTCTCCGGGACTTTCCTACGAGCAGTACTTC.

This clone was seen only once. This rearrangement joins TRBV7-3 to TRBJ2-1; 9 bases map to TRBD2. This CDR3 has 15 amino acids. Germline values: CDR1 SGHTA, CDR2 FQGTGA. Unmatched junction bases numbered 1, after V lost 3 bases and J lost 1 base. The CDR3 DNA is TGTGCCAGCAGCTTTAGCGGGAGATCCTACAATGAGCAGTTCTTC. It is translated as CASSFSGRSYNEQFF.